The clone carrying this T cell receptor (beta chain) was seen only a few times. Mismatch with germline at one junction end may stem from a read error. The data stem from a study of identical twins. The germline V gene has CDR1 SGHRS and CDR2 YFSETQ. This CDR3 is 13 amino acids long. One entry per CDR3 protein results from TCRdb running MiXCR on the 5' RACE reads. The sample carries 600,000 to 800,000 distinct CDR3 sequences, less than 25% recorded once. This sample was also put to use in a study of T cells expressing NK-cell markers.

The chain has TRBV5-1 and TRBJ2-5, with D possibly TRBD1 on 5 matching bases. Sequenced input: PBMCs. This TCR came from a woman aged 18-29 years in good health. CDR3 sequence: CASSLGVAETQYF. CDR3 bases: TGTGCCAGCAGCTTAGGGGTTGCGGAGACCCAGTACTTC.